This T cell receptor beta chain was sequenced for a study of glioma-infiltrating T cells after dendritic cell vaccination. Study-level background: Glioblastoma patients came from Phase I and II dendritic cell vaccination trials. Study-wide points: Longer survival after dendritic cell vaccination followed higher pretreatment TIL content.

Time point of the sample: after dendritic cell vaccination, including at tumor progression/relapse. J lost 6 bases, V lost 6 bases, and 15 bases had no gene match. Germline V lookup: CDR1 SGHRS, CDR2 YFSETQ. CDR3 length: 16 amino acids. The primer mix had 60 V beta and 13 J beta primers. Clones were read by immunoSEQ multiplex PCR, and TCRdb kept only the in-frame ones, dropping some. The repertoire holds some 110,000 clones, around 90% seen once, with 2.7% in the top ten. On this clone: Its antigen is unknown.

This sequence was found in a human donor with glioblastoma. Here the sequenced sample was blood, taken after dendritic cell vaccination. This chain links TRBV5-1 with TRBJ2-7, with 10 bases identical to TRBD1. The CDR3 coding sequence is TGCGCCAGCACCCTGAAGGCCGGGACAGGGGTTGGCGAGCAGTACTTC. Its protein is CASTLKAGTGVGEQYF. Full variable domain (outside the CDR3, taken from reference TRBV5-1 and TRBJ2-7): KAGVTQTPRYLIKTRGQQVTLSCSPISGHRSVSWYQQTPGQGLQFLFEYFSETQRNKGNFPGRFSGRQFSNSRSEMNVSTLELGDSALYLCASTLKAGTGVGEQYFGPGTRLTVT.